This TCR beta chain is drawn from a study of regulatory T cells in long-lasting Graves disease. The CDR3 contains 13 residues. Germline CDR1 GTSNPN, CDR2 SVGIG (reference sequence). V shed 2 bases and J shed 7 bases, with 11 bases lying between them. Time point given: newly diagnosed GD, antithyroid drugs for less than 3 months. Scientists built the TCR library using RNA that was extracted from PBMCs. Nine milliliters of peripheral blood were drawn into EDTA tubes. iRepertoire HTBI primers and Arm-PCR of CDR3 regions built TCR beta libraries. TCRdb reanalysed the multiplex PCR reads using MiXCR and keeps one entry per CDR3 protein. The sample has 520,000 or so distinct CDR3 sequences, more than 10% seen once. This clonotype was seen at least ten times. These data were also reused for a study on T cells in Graves' hyperthyroidism and ophthalmopathy. According to that study: Newly diagnosed patients aged 18 to 65 had hyperthyroidism of under 2 months' duration. Diagnosis rested on symptoms, serum thyroxine and TRAb, thyroid ultrasound, and orbital computed tomography. Before onset, ophthalmopathy was predicted by the model a median around 6 months earlier.

The sequence came from a woman in her 30s with Graves disease. The sequencing here drew on peripheral blood mononuclear cells (PBMCs), taken at new diagnosis, from a patient treated with antithyroid drugs. The V gene is TRBV30, the J gene TRBJ1-4; weak D call: TRBD1 (5 bases). The CDR3 loop reads CAWSRGGIEKLFF. The CDR3 DNA sequence: TGTGCCTGGAGTCGGGGCGGAATTGAAAAACTGTTTTTT.